The subject of this entry is one TCR beta chain. Its antigen is not known. The record originates from a study of glioma-infiltrating T cells. Background on the study: Sequencing aimed for roughly 4.5- to 11-fold coverage of about a million peripheral T cells.

Study-wide points: Gliomas, especially low-grade, showed above-expected tissue-blood divergence; non-neoplastic patients showed below.

Germline values: CDR1 SEHNR, CDR2 FQNEAQ (reference sequence). CDR3 length: 18 residues. The V gene end was trimmed by 1 base and the J gene end by 4 bases; junction bases not matched to a gene: 11. The iRepertoire nested amplicon-rescue multiplex PCR amplified TCR alpha and beta CDR3s from RNA. Tissue mRNA or PBMC total RNA, roughly 85-450 ng, went into one-step reverse transcription and amplification. TCRdb recomputed calls from the multiplex PCR reads with MiXCR, one row per CDR3 protein. The sample has about 380,000 distinct CDR3 sequences, around 45% seen once. This sequence was found in a human donor with low-grade glioma or glioblastoma, undergoing nonglioma brain surgery, or in good health (not recorded which). The sequencing sample was made of glioma tissue, nonneoplastic brain tissue, or PBMCs (not recorded which). The rearrangement links TRBV7-9 to TRBJ2-5, with 11 bases aligning to TRBD1. Here the CDR3 reads CASSLVGPGQGARETQYF. The CDR3 nucleotides are TGTGCCAGCAGCTTAGTTGGCCCCGGACAGGGGGCTAGAGAGACCCAGTACTTC.